One and the same sample provided the 10 T cell receptor beta chains below, sequenced in a study of CD8 T cells in ankylosing spondylitis. These TCRs' antigens remain unknown. Study outcomes and limitations: Blood from ankylosing spondylitis patients appeared to carry a characteristic roughly eight-variant TCR beta motif.

In TCRdb, the 5' RACE reads were re-called with MiXCR into one record per CDR3 protein. The sample contains approximately 440,000 distinct CDR3 sequences, 17% of which appear only once. The sample comprised blood, either unsorted or a sorted T cell fraction (not recorded which). Source of these receptors: a male donor with ankylosing spondylitis.

The CDR3 bases are TGTGCCAGCAGCTCTTTCAGGGACACTGAAGCTTTCTTT. It codes for CASSSFRDTEAFF. The V call is TRBV7-3, the J call TRBJ1-1; D perhaps matches TRBD1 (5 bases). The V end lost 4 bases, the J end lost 3 bases, and 9 bases lay between the germline ends. Germline assignment: CDR1 SGHTA and CDR2 FQGTGA. This CDR3 has 13 residues.

The CDR3 here is CSVVPTGRSTEAFF. The CDR3 DNA sequence: TGCAGCGTCGTTCCGACTGGGAGGAGCACTGAAGCTTTCTTT. The gene calls are TRBV29-1 and TRBJ1-1; D is uncertain. This CDR3 is built from 14 residues. V was shortened by 6 bases and J by 4 bases, with 18 bases between the two germline ends. Germline V gene data show CDR1 as SQVTM and CDR2 as ANQGSEA.

The chain couples TRBV28 to TRBJ1-2; D perhaps matches TRBD1 (6 bases). This CDR3 spans 12 amino acids. Germline CDR1 reads MDHEN; CDR2 reads SYDVKM. V was shortened by 10 bases and J by 8 bases, with 17 bases between the two germline ends. In DNA form, the CDR3 reads TGTGCCACCGGAACGACAGGTCGCGGCTACACCTTC. Its translation is CATGTTGRGYTF.

The V and J genes are TRBV20-1 and TRBJ2-1; 14 bases fit TRBD2. Germline V CDR1 and CDR2: DFQATT, SNEGSKA (reference sequence). J lost 6 bases, V lost 5 bases, and 12 bases had no gene match. This CDR3 has 17 amino acids. CDR3: CSALTSGRAGGLNEQFF. The CDR3 DNA sequence: TGCAGTGCTCTGACTAGCGGGAGGGCCGGGGGTCTCAATGAGCAGTTCTTC.

The table lists this clonotype with a few counts. The chain combines TRBV24-1 with TRBJ2-2; TRBD1 might be the D (5 bases). V was shortened by 9 bases and J by 4 bases, with 11 bases between the two germline ends. Germline-derived CDR1 and CDR2 are KGHDR and SFDVKD. This CDR3 contains 13 residues. CDR3 amino acids: CATSDSSTGELFF. In DNA form, the CDR3 reads TGTGCCACCTCCGACAGCTCCACCGGGGAGCTGTTTTTT.

The chain couples TRBV5-8 to TRBJ1-4; no clear D. V lost 0 bases and J 7 bases, leaving 13 bases between the germline ends. Germline V gives CDR1 SGHTS, CDR2 YDEGEE. The CDR3 has 15 residues. CDR3 protein: CASSLGRLEGEKLFF. The DNA of the CDR3 is TGTGCCAGCAGCTTGGGCAGACTCGAGGGTGAAAAACTGTTTTTT.

Many counts were recorded for this clonotype. This sequence joins TRBV12-3 or TRBV12-4 and TRBJ2-3; D uncertain. Trimming took off 6 bases at V and 4 bases at J, with 17 bases between the two ends. The CDR3 is made up of 15 amino acids. The chain's CDR3 is CASRRDGEPSDTQYF. CDR3 nucleotide sequence: TGTGCCAGCAGACGTGACGGAGAACCATCAGATACGCAGTATTTT.

This clonotype occurred many times. The gene calls are TRBV12-3 or TRBV12-4 and TRBJ2-2; D call uncertain. The ends were cut back, 3 bases at V and 2 bases at J, with 16 bases in the middle. This CDR3 spans 17 amino acids. The chain's CDR3 is CASSLEKGFTNTGELFF. The DNA for the CDR3 is TGTGCCAGCAGTTTGGAGAAGGGTTTCACTAACACCGGGGAGCTGTTTTTT.

This clonotype turned up a few times. The V and J genes are TRBV7-9 and TRBJ2-7; tentatively, D is TRBD1 (5 bases). Trimming pared 5 bases from V and 2 bases from J, leaving 19 bases between. Germline V CDR1 and CDR2: SEHNR, FQNEAQ (reference sequence). The CDR3 extends over 16 amino acids. The DNA for the CDR3 is TGTGCCAGCAGCCTCCTGTGGGGCTCCCAACCCTACGAGCAGTACTTC. This translates into CASSLLWGSQPYEQYF. The variable domain in full, with the rest retrieved from reference TRBV7-9 and TRBJ2-7, is DTGVSQNPRHKITKRGQNVTFRCDPISEHNRLYWYRQTLGQGPEFLTYFQNEAQLEKSRLLSDRFSAERPKGSFSTLEIQRTEQGDSAMYLCASSLLWGSQPYEQYFGPGTRLTVT.

The gene calls are TRBV2 and TRBJ1-2; D ambiguous. CDR1 is SNHLY and CDR2 is FYNNEI in the germline V gene. CDR3 length: 13 amino acids. The V end lost 0 bases, the J end lost 6 bases, and 8 bases lay between the germline ends. The CDR3 spells CASSEALRNGYTF. The CDR3 DNA follows: TGTGCCAGCAGTGAAGCGTTGCGGAATGGCTACACCTTC.